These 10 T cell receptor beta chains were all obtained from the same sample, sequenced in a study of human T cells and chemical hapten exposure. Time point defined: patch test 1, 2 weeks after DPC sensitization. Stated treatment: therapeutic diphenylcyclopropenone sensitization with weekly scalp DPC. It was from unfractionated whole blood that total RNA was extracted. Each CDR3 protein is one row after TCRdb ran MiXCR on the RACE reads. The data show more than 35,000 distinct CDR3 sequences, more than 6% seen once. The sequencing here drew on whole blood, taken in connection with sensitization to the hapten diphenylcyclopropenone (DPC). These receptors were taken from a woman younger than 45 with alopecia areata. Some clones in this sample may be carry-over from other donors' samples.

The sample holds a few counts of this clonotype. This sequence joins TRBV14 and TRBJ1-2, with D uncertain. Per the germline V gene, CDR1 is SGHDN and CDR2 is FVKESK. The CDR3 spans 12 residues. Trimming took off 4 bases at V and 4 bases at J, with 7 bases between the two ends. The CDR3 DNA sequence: TGTGCCAGCAGCCTTTGGCCCTATGGCTACACCTTC. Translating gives CASSLWPYGYTF.

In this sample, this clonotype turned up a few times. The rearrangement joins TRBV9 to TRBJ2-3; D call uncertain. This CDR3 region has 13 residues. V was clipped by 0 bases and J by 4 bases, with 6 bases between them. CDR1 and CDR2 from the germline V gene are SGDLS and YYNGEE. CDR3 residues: CASSVVIADTQYF. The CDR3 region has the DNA TGTGCCAGCAGCGTAGTTATAGCAGATACGCAGTATTTT.

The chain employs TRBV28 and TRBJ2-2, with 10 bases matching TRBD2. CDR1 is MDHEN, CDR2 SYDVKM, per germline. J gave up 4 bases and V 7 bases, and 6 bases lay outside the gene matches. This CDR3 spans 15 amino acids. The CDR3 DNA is TGTGCCAGCACCAGCGGGGGGGCCTTCACCGGGGAGCTGTTTTTT. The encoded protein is CASTSGGAFTGELFF.

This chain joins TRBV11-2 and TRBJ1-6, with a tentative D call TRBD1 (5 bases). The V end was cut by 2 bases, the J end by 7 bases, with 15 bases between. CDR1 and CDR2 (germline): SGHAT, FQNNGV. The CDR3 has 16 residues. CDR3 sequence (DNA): TGTGCCAGCAGCTTAACGCCGGGACGGAGAAATTCACCCCTCCACTTT. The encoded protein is CASSLTPGRRNSPLHF.

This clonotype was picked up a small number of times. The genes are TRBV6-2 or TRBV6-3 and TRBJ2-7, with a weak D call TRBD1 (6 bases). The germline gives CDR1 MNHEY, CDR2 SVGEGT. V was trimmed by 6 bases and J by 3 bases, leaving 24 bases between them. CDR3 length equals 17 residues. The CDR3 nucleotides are TGTGCCAGCAGCTCTACAGGGACGGGGCGTCTAGTCTACGAGCAGTACTTC. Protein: CASSSTGTGRLVYEQYF.

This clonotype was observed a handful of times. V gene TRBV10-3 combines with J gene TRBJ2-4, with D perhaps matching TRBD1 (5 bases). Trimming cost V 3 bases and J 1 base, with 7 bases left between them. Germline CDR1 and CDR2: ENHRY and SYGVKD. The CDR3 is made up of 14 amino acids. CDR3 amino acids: CAISDAGAKNIQYF. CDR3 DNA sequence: TGTGCCATCAGTGATGCAGGGGCCAAAAACATTCAGTACTTC.

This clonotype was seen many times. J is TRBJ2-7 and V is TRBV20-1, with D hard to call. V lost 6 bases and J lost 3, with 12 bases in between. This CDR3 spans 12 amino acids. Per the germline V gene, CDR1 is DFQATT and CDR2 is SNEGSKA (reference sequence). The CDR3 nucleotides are TGCAGTGCCCGGACGGACGTCTACGAGCAGTACTTC. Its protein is CSARTDVYEQYF.

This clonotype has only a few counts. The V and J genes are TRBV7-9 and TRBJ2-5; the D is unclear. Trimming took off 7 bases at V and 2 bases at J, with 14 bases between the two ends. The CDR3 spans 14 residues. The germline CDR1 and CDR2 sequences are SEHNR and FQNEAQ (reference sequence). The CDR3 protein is CASKGLTHQETQYF. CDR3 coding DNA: TGTGCCAGCAAAGGCCTCACTCATCAAGAGACCCAGTACTTC.

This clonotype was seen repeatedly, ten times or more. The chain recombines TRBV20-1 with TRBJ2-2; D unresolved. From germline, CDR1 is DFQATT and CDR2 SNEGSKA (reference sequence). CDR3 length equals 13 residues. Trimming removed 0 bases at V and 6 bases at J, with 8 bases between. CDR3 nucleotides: TGCAGTGCTAGAGATAGGGTGTCCGGGGAGCTGTTTTTT. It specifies CSARDRVSGELFF.

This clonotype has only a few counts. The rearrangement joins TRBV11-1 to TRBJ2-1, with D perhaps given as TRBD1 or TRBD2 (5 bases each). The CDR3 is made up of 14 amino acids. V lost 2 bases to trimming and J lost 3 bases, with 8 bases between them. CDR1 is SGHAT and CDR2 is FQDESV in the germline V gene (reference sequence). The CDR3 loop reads CASSLTRGYNEQFF. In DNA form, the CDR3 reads TGTGCCAGCAGCTTAACTAGGGGCTACAATGAGCAGTTCTTC.